A single sample is the source of the 5 T cell receptor beta chains below, sequenced in a study of long-term antiretroviral therapy in people with HIV. At the survey level, the v3.0 immunoSEQ assay was run. Using immunoSEQ multiplex PCR, the repertoire was profiled, and TCRdb retains in-frame clones only, with some absent. Found here are roughly 29,000 clones, 95% of them singletons; the top ten hold 8.1%. This sample comprised unsorted PBMCs, obtained 5.3 years after starting antiretroviral therapy. These TCRs come from a man aged 30-40 years with HIV.

V usage is TRBV30 and J usage is TRBJ2-7, with 10 nucleotides matching TRBD1. The CDR3 contains 17 residues. V trimming: 5 bases; J trimming: 3 bases; junction bases outside the gene matches: 16. Germline CDR1 and CDR2: GTSNPN and SVGIG (reference sequence). The DNA for the CDR3 is TGTGCCTGGGGTCACGACAGGGGGCGCTCTTTGGTCTACGAGCAGTACTTC. Residues: CAWGHDRGRSLVYEQYF.

The rearrangement links TRBV2 to TRBJ1-6; 8 bases match TRBD1. The CDR3 is 14 amino acids. V shed 6 bases, J shed 10 bases, and the junction held 8 bases outside the gene matches. Germline V CDR1 and CDR2: SNHLY, FYNNEI. CDR3 loop: CASRDRAASSPLHF. The DNA of the CDR3 is TGTGCCAGCAGGGACAGGGCTGCTTCCTCACCCCTCCACTTT. The variable domain in full, with the rest retrieved from reference TRBV2 and TRBJ1-6, is EPEVTQTPSHQVTQMGQEVILRCVPISNHLYFYWYRQILGQKVEFLVSFYNNEISEKSEIFDDQFSVERPDGSNFTLKIRSTKLEDSAMYFCASRDRAASSPLHFGNGTRLTVT.

V usage is TRBV5-1 and J usage is TRBJ1-1; 8 nucleotides line up with TRBD1. Germline V gene sequence: CDR1 SGHRS, CDR2 YFSETQ. The V segment lost 6 bases and the J segment 3 bases; nucleotides outside the gene matches: 4. The CDR3 loop spans 13 amino acids. Here the CDR3 DNA reads TGCGCCAGCAAGGTACAGGGGGACACTGAAGCTTTCTTT. Protein: CASKVQGDTEAFF.

This clone occurred a few times. CDR3 bases: TGTGCCAGCAGCGGGAAACAAGGGCCTAACTATGGCTACACCTTC. It is translated as CASSGKQGPNYGYTF. This sequence joins TRBV9 and TRBJ1-2; D not resolved. Germline V gene lookup returns CDR1 SGDLS and CDR2 YYNGEE. CDR3 size: 15 residues. Trimming removed 3 bases at V and 0 bases at J, with 12 bases between.

This clone was observed once. The J gene is TRBJ2-5, the V gene TRBV7-3, with D perhaps TRBD1 or TRBD2 (5 bases each). The CDR3 loop spans 13 amino acids. With 3 bases removed from V and 2 bases from J, the gap between germline ends came to 7 bases. Germline lookup yields CDR1 SGHTA and CDR2 FQGTGA. CDR3 sequence (DNA): TGTGCCAGCAGCTTTTGGGGGCAAGAGACCCAGTACTTC. Translating it yields CASSFWGQETQYF.